This entry concerns a single T cell receptor (beta chain). The source of the sample is a study of technical replicates of blood from a handful of donors. Germline CDR1 is LNHDA and CDR2 is SQIVND (reference sequence). The CDR3 contains 15 residues. The ends were cut back, 6 bases at V and 1 base at J, with 15 bases in the middle. Assay: immunoSEQ multiplex PCR; the TCRdb copy retains only in-frame clones and omits some. The sample holds about 83,000 clones, 92% seen once. The specimen sequenced was T cells isolated from PBMCs. The chain recombines TRBV19 with TRBJ2-5; tentative D call: TRBD2 (6 bases). This TCR was sampled from a human donor in good health. Here the CDR3 reads CASRGTSYLQETQYF. CDR3 nucleotide sequence: TGTGCCAGTAGAGGGACTTCCTACCTCCAAGAGACCCAGTACTTC.